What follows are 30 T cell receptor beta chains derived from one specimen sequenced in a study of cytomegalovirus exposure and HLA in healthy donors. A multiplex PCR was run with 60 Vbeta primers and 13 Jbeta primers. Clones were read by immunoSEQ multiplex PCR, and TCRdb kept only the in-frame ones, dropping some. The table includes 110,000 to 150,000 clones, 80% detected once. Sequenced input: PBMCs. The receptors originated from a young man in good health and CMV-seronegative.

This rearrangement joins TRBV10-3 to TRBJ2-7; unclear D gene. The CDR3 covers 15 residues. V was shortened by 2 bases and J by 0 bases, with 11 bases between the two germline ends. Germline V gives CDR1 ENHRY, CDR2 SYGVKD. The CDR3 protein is CAISELGTNSYEQYF. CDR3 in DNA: TGTGCCATCAGTGAGCTAGGCACTAACTCCTACGAGCAGTACTTC.

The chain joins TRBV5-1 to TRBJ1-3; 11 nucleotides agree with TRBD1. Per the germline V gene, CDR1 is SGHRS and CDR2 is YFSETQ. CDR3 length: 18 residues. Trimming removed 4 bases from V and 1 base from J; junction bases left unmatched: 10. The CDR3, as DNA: TGCGCCAGCAGCAGAAACCGGGACAGGGGGTATTCTGGAAACACCATATATTTT. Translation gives CASSRNRDRGYSGNTIYF.

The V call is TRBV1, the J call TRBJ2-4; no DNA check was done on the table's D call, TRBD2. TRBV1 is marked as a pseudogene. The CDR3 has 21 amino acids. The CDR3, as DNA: TGCACCAGCAGCCAATCCCCCCGGGCACTAGCGGGAGGGCCGGGCAAAAACATTCAGTACTTC. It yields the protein CTSSQSPRALAGGPGKNIQYF.

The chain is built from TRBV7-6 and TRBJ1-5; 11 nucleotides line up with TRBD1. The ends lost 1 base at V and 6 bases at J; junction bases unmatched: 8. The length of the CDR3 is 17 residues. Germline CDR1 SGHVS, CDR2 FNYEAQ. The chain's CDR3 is CASSLGARTGGIQPQHF. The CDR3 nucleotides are TGTGCCAGCAGCTTAGGAGCAAGGACAGGGGGCATTCAGCCCCAGCATTTT.

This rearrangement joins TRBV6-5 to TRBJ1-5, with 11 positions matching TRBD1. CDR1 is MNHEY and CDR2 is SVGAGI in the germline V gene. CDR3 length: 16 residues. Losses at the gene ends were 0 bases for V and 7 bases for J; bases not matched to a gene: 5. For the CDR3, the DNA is TGTGCCAGCAGTTACTCCGGGACAGGGGGTGGGCAGCCCCAGCATTTT. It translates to CASSYSGTGGGQPQHF.

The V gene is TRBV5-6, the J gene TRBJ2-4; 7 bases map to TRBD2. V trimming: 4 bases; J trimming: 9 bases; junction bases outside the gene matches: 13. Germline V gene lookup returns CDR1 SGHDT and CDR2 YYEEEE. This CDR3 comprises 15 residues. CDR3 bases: TGTGCCAGCAGCCCACGCGGGAGCGCAATTACCATTCAGTACTTC. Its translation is CASSPRGSAITIQYF.

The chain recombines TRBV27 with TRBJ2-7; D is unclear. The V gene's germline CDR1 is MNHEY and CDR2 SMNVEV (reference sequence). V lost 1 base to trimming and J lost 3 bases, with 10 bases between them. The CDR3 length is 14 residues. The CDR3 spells CASSLWSTGYEQYF. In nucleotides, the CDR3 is TGTGCCAGCAGTTTATGGAGCACTGGCTACGAGCAGTACTTC.

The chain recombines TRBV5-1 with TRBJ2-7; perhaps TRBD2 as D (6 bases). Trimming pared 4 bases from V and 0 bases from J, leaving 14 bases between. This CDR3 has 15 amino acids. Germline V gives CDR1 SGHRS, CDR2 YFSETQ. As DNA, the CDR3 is TGCGCCAGCAGCGCAAGGGACTTAAACTCCTACGAGCAGTACTTC. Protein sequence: CASSARDLNSYEQYF.

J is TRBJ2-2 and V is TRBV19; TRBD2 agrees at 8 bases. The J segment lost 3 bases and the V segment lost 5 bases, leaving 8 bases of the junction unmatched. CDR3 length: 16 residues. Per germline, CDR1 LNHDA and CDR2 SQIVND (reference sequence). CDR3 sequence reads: CASSAQERGYTGELFF. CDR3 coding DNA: TGTGCCAGTAGTGCCCAAGAGCGGGGGTACACCGGGGAGCTGTTTTTT.

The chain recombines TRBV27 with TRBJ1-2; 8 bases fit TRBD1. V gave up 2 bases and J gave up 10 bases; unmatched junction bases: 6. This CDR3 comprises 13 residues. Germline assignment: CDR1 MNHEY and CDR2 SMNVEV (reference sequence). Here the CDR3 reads CASSLGQGGDYTF. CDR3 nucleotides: TGTGCCAGCAGTTTAGGACAGGGAGGGGACTACACCTTC.

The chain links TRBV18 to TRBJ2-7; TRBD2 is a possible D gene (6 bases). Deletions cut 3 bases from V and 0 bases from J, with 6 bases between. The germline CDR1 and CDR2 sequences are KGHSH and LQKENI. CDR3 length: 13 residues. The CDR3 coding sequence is TGTGCCAGCTCACCGGGGGGCTCCTACGAGCAGTACTTC. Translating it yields CASSPGGSYEQYF.

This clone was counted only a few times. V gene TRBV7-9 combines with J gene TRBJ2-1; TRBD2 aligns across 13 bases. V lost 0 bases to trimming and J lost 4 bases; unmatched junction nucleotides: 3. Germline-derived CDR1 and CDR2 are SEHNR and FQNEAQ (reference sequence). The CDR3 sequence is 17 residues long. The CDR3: CASSLARTSGSYNEQFF. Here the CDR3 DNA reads TGTGCCAGCAGCTTAGCGCGGACTAGCGGGAGTTACAATGAGCAGTTCTTC. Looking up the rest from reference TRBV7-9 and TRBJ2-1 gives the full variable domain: DTGVSQNPRHKITKRGQNVTFRCDPISEHNRLYWYRQTLGQGPEFLTYFQNEAQLEKSRLLSDRFSAERPKGSFSTLEIQRTEQGDSAMYLCASSLARTSGSYNEQFFGPGTRLTVL.

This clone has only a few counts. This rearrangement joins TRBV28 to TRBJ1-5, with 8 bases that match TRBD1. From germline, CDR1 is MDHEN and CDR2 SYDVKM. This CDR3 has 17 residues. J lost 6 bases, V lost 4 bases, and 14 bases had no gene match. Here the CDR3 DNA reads TGTGCCAGCAGTTCCTGGGGGGCGGGACAGGACGGTCAGCCCCAGCATTTT. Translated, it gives CASSSWGAGQDGQPQHF.

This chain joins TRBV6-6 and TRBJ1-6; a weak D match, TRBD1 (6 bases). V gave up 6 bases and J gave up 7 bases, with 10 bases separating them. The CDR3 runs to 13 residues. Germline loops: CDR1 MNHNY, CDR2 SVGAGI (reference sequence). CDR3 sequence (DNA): TGTGCCAGCAGGCGAGGGGGAAATTCACCCCTCCACTTT. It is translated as CASRRGGNSPLHF.

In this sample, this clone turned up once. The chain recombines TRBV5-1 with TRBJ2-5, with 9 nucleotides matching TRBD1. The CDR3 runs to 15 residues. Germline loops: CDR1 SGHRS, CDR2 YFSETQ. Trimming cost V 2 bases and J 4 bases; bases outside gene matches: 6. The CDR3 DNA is TGCGCCAGCAGCTTAGGTACAGGGGGCTCAGAGACCCAGTACTTC. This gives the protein CASSLGTGGSETQYF.

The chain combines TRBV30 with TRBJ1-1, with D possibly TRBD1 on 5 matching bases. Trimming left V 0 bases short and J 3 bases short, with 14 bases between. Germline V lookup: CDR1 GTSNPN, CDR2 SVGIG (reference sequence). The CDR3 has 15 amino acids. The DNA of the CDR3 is TGTGCCTGGAGTGTGAAAGGGGTAGGGGACACTGAAGCTTTCTTT. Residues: CAWSVKGVGDTEAFF.

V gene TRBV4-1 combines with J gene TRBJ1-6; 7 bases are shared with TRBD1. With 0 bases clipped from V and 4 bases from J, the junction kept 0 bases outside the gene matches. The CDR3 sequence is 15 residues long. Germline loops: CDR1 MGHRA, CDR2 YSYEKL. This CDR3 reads CASSQEGQYNSPLHF. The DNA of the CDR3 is TGCGCCAGCAGCCAAGAGGGACAGTATAATTCACCCCTCCACTTT.

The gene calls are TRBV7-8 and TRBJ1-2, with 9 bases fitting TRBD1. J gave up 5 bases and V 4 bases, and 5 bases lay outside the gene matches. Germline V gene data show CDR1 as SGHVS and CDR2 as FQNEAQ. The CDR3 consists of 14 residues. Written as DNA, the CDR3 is TGTGCCAGCAGCTCCCTGACAGGGGGATATGGCTACACCTTC. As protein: CASSSLTGGYGYTF. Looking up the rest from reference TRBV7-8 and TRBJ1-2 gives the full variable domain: GAGVSQSPRYKVAKRGQDVALRCDPISGHVSLFWYQQALGQGPEFLTYFQNEAQLDKSGLPSDRFFAERPEGSVSTLKIQRTQQEDSAVYLCASSSLTGGYGYTFGSGTRLTVV.

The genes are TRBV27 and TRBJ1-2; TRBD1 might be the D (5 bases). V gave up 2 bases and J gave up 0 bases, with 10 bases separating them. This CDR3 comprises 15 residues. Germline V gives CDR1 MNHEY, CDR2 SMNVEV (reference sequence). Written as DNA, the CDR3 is TGTGCCAGCAGTTTACAGGGAAGATCTAACTATGGCTACACCTTC. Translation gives CASSLQGRSNYGYTF.

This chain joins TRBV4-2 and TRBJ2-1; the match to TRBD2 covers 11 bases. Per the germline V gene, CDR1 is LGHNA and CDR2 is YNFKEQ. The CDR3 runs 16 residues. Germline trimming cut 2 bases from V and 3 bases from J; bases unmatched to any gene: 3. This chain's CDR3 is CASSQTSGGFYNEQFF. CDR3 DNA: TGTGCCAGCAGCCAAACTAGCGGGGGCTTCTACAATGAGCAGTTCTTC.

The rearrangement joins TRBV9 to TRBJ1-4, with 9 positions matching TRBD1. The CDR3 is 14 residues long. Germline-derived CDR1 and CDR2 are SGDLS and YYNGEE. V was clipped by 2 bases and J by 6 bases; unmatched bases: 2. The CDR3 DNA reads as TGTGCCAGCAGCGTCACAGGGGGCGATGAAAAACTGTTTTTT. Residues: CASSVTGGDEKLFF.

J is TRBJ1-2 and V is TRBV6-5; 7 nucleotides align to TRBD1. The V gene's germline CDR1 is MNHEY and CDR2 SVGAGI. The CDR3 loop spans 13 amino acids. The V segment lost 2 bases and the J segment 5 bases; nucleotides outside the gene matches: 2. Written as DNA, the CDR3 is TGTGCCAGCAGTTACACGACAGGGTATGGCTACACCTTC. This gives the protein CASSYTTGYGYTF.

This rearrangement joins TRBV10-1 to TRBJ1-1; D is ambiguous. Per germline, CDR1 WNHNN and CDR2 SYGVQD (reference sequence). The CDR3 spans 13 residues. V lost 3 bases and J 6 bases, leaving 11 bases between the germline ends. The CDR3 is CASSEGGRSEAFF. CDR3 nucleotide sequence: TGCGCCAGCAGTGAAGGAGGTCGCTCTGAAGCTTTCTTT.

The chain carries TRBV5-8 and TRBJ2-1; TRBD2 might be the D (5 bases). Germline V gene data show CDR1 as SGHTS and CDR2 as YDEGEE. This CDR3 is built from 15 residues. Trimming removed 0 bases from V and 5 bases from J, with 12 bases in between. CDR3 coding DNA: TGTGCCAGCAGCTTGGCCGGAGGTACCCACAATGAGCAGTTCTTC. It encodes CASSLAGGTHNEQFF.

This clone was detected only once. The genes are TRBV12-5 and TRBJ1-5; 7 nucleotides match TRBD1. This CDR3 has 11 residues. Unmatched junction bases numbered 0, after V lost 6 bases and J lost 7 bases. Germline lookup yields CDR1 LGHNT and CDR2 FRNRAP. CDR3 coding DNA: TGTGCTAGTGGACAGGGGCAGCCCCAGCATTTT. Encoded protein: CASGQGQPQHF.

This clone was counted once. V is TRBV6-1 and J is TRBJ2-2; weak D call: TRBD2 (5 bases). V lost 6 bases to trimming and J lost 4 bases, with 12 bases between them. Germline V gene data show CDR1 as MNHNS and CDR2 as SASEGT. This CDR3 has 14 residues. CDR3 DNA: TGTGCCAGCAGAAGGGAGTACAGCACCGGGGAGCTGTTTTTT. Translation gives CASRREYSTGELFF.

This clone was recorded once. The CDR3 is CSVGEGGQPQHF. In DNA, the CDR3 is TGCAGCGTTGGGGAAGGGGGTCAGCCCCAGCATTTT. The rearrangement joins TRBV29-1 to TRBJ1-5; D might be TRBD1 (6 bases). Looked up from germline, CDR1 is SQVTM and CDR2 is ANQGSEA. V dropped 4 bases and J dropped 6 bases, with 10 bases sitting between them. This CDR3 contains 12 residues.

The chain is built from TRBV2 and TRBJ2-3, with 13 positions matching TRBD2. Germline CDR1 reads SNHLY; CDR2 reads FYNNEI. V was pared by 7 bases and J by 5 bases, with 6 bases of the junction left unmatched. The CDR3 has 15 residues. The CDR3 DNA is TGTGCCAGCAAATGGACTAGCGGGGGCGGAGATACGCAGTATTTT. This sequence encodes CASKWTSGGGDTQYF.

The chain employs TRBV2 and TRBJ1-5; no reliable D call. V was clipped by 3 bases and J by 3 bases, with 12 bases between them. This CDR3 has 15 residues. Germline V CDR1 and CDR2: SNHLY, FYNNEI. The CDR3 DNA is TGTGCCAGCAGTGATCGGGGTTTTACCAATCAGCCCCAGCATTTT. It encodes CASSDRGFTNQPQHF.

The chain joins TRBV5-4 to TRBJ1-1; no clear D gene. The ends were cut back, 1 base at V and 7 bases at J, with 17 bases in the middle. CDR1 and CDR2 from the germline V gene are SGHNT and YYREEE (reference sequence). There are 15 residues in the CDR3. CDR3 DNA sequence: TGTGCCAGCAGCTTGTTACTTGGATCGGGAATTGAAGCTTTCTTT. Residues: CASSLLLGSGIEAFF.